This TCR beta chain came from a study of cytomegalovirus exposure and HLA in healthy donors. The PCR used 60 Vbeta and 13 Jbeta primers. Data came from immunoSEQ multiplex PCR; TCRdb stores just in-frame clones and leaves some out. The sample has roughly 130,000 clones, under 85% seen once. Study outcomes and limitations: For presence/absence analyses, sequencing depth was assumed to be roughly uniform across donors. TCR beta sequences reportedly predicted most subjects' HLA-A and HLA-B alleles accurately. Likely technical artifact: a cluster of highly shared sequence variants.

To note about this clone: Antigen: not known.

The sample was PBMCs. The sequence was collected from a woman aged 50 to 60 in good health and CMV-seropositive.

CDR3 coding DNA: TGTGCCAGCAGCCCCCCCTACGCCCCGGATACGCAGTATTTT. Translating it yields CASSPPYAPDTQYF. This chain connects TRBV14 to TRBJ2-3; D ambiguous. V was cut by 4 bases and J by 6 bases, with 14 bases left in between. The CDR3 extends over 14 amino acids. Germline CDR1 is SGHDN and CDR2 is FVKESK.